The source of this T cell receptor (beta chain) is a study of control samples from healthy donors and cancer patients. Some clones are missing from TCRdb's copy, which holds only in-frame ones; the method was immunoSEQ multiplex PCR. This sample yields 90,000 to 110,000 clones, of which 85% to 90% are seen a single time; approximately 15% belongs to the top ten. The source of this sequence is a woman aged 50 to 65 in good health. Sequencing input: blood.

CDR3 sequence reads: CASSRQMDGYTDTQYF. CDR3 nucleotide sequence: TGTGCCAGCAGCCGACAAATGGACGGGTACACAGATACGCAGTATTTT. This chain uses TRBV5-5 with TRBJ2-3; unclear D gene. Trimming left V 4 bases short and J 2 bases short, with 17 bases between. The germline V gene has CDR1 SGHKS and CDR2 YYEKEE (reference sequence). The CDR3 is made up of 16 amino acids.